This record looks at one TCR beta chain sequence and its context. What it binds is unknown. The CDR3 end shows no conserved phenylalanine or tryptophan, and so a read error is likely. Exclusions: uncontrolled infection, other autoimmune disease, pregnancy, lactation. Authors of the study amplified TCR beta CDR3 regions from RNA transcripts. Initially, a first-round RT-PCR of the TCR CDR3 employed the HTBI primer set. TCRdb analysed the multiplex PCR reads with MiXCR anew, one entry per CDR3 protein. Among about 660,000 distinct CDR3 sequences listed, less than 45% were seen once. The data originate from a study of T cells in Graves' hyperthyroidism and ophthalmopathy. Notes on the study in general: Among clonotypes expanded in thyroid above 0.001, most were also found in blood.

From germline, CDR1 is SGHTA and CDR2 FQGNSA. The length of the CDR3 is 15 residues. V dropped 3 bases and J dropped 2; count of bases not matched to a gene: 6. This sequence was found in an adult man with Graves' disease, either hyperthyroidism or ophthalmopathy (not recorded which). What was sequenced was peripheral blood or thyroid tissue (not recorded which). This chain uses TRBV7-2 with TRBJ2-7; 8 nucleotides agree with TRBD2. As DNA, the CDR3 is TGTGCCAGCAGCTTCCGGGGGGGCTACACCTACGAGCAGTACCTC. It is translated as CASSFRGGYTYEQYL.